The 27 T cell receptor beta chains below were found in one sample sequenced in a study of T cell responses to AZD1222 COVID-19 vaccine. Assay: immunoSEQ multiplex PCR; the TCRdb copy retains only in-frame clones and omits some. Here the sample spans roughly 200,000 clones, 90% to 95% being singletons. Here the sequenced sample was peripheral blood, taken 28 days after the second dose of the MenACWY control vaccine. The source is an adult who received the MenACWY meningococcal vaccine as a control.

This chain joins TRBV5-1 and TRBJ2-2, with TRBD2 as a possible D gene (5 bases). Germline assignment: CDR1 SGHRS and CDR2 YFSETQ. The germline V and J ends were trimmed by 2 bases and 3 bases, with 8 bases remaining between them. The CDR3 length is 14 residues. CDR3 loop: CASSFGSDTGELFF. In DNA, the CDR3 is TGCGCCAGCAGCTTTGGTAGCGACACCGGGGAGCTGTTTTTT.

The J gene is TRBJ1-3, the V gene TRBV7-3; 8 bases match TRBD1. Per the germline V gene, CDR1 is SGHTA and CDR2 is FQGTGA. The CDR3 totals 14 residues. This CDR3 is CADSGGADGNTIYF. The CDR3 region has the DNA TGTGCTGACTCAGGGGGCGCCGATGGAAACACCATATATTTT.

CDR3 coding DNA: TGTGCCAGTAGTATTGGTCCCCCGCCCCTCTACGAGCAGTACTTC. As protein: CASSIGPPPLYEQYF. This chain connects TRBV19 to TRBJ2-7; D not certain. V lost 3 bases and J 3 bases, leaving 15 bases between the germline ends. The CDR3 length is 15 residues. CDR1 is LNHDA, CDR2 SQIVND, per germline (reference sequence).

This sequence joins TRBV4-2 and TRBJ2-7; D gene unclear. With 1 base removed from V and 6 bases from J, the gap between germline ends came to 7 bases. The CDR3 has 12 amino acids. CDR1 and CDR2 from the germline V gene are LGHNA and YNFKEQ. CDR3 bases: TGTGCCAGCAGCCAAGGTGGTGGCGAGCAGTACTTC. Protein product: CASSQGGGEQYF.

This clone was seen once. The CDR3: CASSLTGFVAPLHF. CDR3 DNA sequence: TGTGCCAGCAGTCTAACAGGTTTCGTTGCACCCCTCCACTTT. This chain connects TRBV14 to TRBJ1-6, with a weak D call TRBD1 (5 bases). CDR3 size: 14 residues. The germline V and J ends were trimmed by 6 bases and 11 bases, with 17 bases remaining between them. Germline CDR1 is SGHDN and CDR2 is FVKESK. Together with reference TRBV14 and TRBJ1-6, the CDR3 gives the full variable domain: EAGVTQFPSHSVIEKGQTVTLRCDPISGHDNLYWYRRVMGKEIKFLLHFVKESKQDESGMPNNRFLAERTGGTYSTLKVQPAELEDSGVYFCASSLTGFVAPLHFGNGTRLTVT.

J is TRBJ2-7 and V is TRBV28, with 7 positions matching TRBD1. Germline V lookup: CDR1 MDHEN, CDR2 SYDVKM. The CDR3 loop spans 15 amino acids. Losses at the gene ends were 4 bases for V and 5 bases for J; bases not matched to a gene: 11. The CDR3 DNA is TGTGCCAGCAGTTCCTCGCCCGGGACAGTGCACGAGCAGTACTTC. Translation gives CASSSSPGTVHEQYF.

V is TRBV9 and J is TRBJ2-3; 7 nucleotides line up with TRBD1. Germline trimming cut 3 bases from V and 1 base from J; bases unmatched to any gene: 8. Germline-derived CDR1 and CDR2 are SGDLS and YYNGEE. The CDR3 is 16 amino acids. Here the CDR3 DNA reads TGTGCCAGCAGCGGCACCGGGACAGTTGGCACAGATACGCAGTATTTT. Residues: CASSGTGTVGTDTQYF.

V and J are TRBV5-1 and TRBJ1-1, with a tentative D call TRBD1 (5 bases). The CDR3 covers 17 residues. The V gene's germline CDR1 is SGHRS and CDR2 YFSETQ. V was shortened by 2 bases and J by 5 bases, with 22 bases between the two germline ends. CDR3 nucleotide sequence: TGCGCCAGCAGCTTACATGGGGCTGGCAGCGTAAGTACTGAAGCTTTCTTT. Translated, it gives CASSLHGAGSVSTEAFF.

The CDR3 DNA follows: TGTGCCAGCCGCGGGACAGGGGGCGGTCATTTTGAAAAACTGTTTTTT. Its translation: CASRGTGGGHFEKLFF. The genes are TRBV27 and TRBJ1-4, with 12 bases lining up with TRBD1. V lost 8 bases and J lost 7; bases outside the gene matches: 11. This CDR3 is 16 amino acids long. CDR1 and CDR2 from the germline V gene are MNHEY and SMNVEV (reference sequence). Full variable domain (remainder filled in from reference TRBV27 and TRBJ1-4): EAQVTQNPRYLITVTGKKLTVTCSQNMNHEYMSWYRQDPGLGLRQIYYSMNVEVTDKGDVPEGYKVSRKEKRNFPLILESPSPNQTSLYFCASRGTGGGHFEKLFFGSGTQLSVL.

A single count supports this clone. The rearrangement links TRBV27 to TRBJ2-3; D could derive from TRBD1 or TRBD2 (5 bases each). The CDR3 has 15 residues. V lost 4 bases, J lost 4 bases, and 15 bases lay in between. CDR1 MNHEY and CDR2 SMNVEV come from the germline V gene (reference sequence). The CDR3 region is CASSWGRTRADTQYF. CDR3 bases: TGTGCCAGCAGTTGGGGACGGACCCGAGCAGATACGCAGTATTTT.

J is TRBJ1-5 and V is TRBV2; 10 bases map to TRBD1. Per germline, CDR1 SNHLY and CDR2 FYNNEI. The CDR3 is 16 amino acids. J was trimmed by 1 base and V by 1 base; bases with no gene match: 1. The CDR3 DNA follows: TGTGCCAGCAGTGAAGGGACAGGGGGAAGCAATCAGCCCCAGCATTTT. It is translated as CASSEGTGGSNQPQHF.

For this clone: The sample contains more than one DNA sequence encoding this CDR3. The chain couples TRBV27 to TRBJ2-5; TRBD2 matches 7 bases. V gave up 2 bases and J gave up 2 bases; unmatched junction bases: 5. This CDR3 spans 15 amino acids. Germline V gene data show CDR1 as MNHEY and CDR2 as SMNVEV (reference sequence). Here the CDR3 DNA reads TGTGCCAGCAGTTTAGGGGGGGGACTTCAAGAGACCCAGTACTTC. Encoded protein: CASSLGGGLQETQYF.

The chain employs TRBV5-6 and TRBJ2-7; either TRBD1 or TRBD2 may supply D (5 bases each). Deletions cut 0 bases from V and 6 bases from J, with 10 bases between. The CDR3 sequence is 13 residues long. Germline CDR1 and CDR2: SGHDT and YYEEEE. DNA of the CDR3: TGTGCCAGCAGCTTGGGAGGGGTAGGCGAGCAGTACTTC. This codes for CASSLGGVGEQYF.

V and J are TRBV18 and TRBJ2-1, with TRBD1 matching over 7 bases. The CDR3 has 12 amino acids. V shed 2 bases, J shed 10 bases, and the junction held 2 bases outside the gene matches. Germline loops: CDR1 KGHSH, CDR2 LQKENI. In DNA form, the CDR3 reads TGTGCCAGCTCACCAACAGGGGTAGAGCAGTTCTTC. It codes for CASSPTGVEQFF.

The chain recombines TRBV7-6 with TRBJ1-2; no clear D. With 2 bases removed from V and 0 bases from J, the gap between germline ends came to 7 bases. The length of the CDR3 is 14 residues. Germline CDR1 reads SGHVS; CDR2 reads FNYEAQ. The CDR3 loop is CASSLSAANYGYTF. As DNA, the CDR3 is TGTGCCAGCAGCTTATCGGCTGCTAACTATGGCTACACCTTC.

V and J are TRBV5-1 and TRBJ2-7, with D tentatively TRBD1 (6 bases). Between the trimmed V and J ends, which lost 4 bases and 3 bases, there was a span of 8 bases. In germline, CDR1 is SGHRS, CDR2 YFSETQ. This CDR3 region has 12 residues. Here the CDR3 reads CASSGGLYEQYF. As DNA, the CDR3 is TGCGCCAGCAGCGGGGGCCTCTACGAGCAGTACTTC.

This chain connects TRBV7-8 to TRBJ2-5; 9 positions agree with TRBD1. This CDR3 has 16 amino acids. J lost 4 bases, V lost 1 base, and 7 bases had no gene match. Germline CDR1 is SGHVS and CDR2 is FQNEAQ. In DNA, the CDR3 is TGTGCCAGCAGCTTAGGGGGACAGGGAGGTGGAGAGACCCAGTACTTC. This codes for CASSLGGQGGGETQYF.

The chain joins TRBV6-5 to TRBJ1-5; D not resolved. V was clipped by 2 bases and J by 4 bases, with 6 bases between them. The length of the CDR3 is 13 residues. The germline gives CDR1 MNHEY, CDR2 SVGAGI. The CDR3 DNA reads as TGTGCCAGCAGTTACAGAGAGAATCAGCCCCAGCATTTT. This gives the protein CASSYRENQPQHF.

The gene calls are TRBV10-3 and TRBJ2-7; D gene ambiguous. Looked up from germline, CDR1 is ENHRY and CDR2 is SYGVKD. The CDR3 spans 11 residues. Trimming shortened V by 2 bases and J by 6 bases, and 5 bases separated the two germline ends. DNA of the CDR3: TGTGCCATCAGTGAGGGGTTCGAGCAGTACTTC. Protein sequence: CAISEGFEQYF.

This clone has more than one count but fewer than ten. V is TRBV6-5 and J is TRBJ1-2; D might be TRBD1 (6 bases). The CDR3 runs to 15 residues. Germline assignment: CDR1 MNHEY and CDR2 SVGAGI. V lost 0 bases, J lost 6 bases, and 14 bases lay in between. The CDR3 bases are TGTGCCAGCAGTTACTCGGGACGTTCAGGGGATGGCTACACCTTC. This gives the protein CASSYSGRSGDGYTF.

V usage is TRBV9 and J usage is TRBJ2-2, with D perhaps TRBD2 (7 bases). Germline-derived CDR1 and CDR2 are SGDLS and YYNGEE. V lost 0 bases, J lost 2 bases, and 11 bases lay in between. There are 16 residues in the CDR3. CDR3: CASSVDGGGNTGELFF. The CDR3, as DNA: TGTGCCAGCAGCGTAGATGGCGGGGGCAACACCGGGGAGCTGTTTTTT.

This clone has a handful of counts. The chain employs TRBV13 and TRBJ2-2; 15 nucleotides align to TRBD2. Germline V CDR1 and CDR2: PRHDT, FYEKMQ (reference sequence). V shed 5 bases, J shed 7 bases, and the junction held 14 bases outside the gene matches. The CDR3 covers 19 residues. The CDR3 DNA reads TGTGCCAGCAGCACGCGGACTAGCGGGAGGGCCGAGTCGAACGGGGAGCTGTTTTTT. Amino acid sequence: CASSTRTSGRAESNGELFF.

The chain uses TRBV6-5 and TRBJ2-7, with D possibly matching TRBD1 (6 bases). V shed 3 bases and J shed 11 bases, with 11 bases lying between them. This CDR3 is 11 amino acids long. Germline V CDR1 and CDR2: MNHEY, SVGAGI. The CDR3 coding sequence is TGTGCCAGCAGTTATTTGGACAGAGAGTACTTC. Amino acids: CASSYLDREYF.

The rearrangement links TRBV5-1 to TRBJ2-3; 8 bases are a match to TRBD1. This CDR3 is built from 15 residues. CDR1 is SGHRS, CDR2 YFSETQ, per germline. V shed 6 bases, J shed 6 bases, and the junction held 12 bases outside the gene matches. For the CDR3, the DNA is TGCGCCAGCACCGGGACAGGTAGCTACTTGGATACGCAGTATTTT. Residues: CASTGTGSYLDTQYF.

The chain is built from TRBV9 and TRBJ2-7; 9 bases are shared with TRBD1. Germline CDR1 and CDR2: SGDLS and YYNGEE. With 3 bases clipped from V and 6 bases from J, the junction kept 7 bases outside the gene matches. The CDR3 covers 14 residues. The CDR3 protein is CASSAIQGAGEQYF. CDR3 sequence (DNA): TGTGCCAGCAGCGCCATACAGGGGGCTGGCGAGCAGTACTTC.

This CDR3 reads CASSLEQASYEQYF. DNA of the CDR3: TGTGCCAGCAGCTTGGAGCAGGCCTCCTACGAGCAGTACTTC. The chain has TRBV5-8 and TRBJ2-7; D uncertain. Germline V gene sequence: CDR1 SGHTS, CDR2 YDEGEE. This CDR3 spans 14 amino acids. Trimming removed 0 bases from V and 0 bases from J, with 7 bases in between.

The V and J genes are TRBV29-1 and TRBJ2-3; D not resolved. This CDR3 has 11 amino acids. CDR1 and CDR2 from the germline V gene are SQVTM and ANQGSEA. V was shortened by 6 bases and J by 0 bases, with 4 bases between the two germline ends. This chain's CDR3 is CSVESTDTQYF. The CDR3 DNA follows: TGCAGCGTAGAGAGCACAGATACGCAGTATTTT.